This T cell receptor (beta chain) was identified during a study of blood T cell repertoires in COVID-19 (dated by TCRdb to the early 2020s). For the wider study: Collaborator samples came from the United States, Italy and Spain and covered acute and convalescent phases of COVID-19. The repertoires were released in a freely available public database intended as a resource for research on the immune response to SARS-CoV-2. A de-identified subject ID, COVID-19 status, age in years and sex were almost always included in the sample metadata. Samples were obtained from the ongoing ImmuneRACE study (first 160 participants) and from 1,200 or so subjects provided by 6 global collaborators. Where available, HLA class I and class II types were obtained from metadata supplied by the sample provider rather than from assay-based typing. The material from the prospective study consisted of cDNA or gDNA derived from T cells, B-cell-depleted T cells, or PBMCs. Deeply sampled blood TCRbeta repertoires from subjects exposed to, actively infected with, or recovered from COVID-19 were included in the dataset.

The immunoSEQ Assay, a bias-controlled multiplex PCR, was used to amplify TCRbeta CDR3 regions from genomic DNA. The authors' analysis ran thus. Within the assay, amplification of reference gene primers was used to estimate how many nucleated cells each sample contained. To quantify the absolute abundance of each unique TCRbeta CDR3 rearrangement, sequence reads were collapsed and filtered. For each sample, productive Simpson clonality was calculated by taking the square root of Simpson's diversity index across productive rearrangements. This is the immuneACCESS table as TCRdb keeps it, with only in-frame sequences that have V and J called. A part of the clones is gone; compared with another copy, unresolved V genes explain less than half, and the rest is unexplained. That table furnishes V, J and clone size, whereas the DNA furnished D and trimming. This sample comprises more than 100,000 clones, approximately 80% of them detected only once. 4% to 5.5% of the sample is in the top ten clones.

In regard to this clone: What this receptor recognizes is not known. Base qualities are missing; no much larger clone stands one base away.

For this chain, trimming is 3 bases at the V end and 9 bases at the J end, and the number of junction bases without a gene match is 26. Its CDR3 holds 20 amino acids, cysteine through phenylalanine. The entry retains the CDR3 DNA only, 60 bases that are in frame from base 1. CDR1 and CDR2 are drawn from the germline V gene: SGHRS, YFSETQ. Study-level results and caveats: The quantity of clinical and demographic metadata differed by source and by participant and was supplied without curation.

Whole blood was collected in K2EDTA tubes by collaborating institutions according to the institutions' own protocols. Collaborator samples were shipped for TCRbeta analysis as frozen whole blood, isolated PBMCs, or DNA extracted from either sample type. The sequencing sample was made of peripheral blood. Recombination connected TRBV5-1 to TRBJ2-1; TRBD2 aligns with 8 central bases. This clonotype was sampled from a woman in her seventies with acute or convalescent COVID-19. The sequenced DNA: TGCGCCAGCAGCTCTTTCGCTGGTACTAGCGGCGTACCCCCTTCCCGTGAGCAGTTCTTC. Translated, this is CASSSFAGTSGVPPSREQFF.